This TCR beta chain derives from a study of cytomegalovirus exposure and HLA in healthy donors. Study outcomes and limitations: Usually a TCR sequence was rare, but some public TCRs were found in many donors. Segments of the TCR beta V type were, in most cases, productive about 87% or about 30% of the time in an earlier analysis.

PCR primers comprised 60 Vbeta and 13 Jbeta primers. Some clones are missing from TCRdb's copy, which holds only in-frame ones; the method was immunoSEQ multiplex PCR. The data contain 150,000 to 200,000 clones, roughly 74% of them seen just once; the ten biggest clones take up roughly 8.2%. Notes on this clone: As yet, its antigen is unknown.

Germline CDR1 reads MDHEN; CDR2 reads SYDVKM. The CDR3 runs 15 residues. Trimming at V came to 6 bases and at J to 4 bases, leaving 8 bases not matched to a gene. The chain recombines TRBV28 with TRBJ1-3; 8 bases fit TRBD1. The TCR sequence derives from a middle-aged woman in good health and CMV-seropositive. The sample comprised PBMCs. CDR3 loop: CASRPTRTGGNTIYF. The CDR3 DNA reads TGTGCCAGCAGACCGACACGGACAGGGGGAAACACCATATATTTT.